There are a few counts of the clone carrying this T cell receptor beta chain. The sample is drawn from a study of follicular helper T cells after annual influenza vaccination. Study as a whole: Some donors were sampled over the 2013-2014, 2014-2015 and 2015-2016 vaccinations.

V lost 9 bases to trimming and J lost 2 bases; unmatched junction nucleotides: 5. The CDR3 runs to 13 residues. The germline V gene has CDR1 SGDLS and CDR2 YYNGEE. Time point denoted: 2014-2015 season, pre-vaccination. Before and after seasonal inactivated influenza vaccination, adults gave blood for sorting CD4 subsets for sequencing. Here immunoSEQ multiplex PCR was the method, and the copy in TCRdb shows in-frame clones only, minus some. The data show some 30,000 clones, more than 80% seen once. This TCR was recovered from an adult who received the influenza vaccine. The input for sequencing was CXCR5+ CD38- circulating T follicular helper cells from blood, taken on the day of influenza vaccination. The subset: circulating Tfh, non-naive CD4+CXCR5+PD-1+ (ICOS+CD38+ or ICOS-CD38-). J is TRBJ1-1 and V is TRBV9, with 9 bases aligning to TRBD1. The CDR3 protein is CATGTGINTEAFF. CDR3 coding DNA: TGTGCCACCGGGACAGGGATAAACACTGAAGCTTTCTTT.